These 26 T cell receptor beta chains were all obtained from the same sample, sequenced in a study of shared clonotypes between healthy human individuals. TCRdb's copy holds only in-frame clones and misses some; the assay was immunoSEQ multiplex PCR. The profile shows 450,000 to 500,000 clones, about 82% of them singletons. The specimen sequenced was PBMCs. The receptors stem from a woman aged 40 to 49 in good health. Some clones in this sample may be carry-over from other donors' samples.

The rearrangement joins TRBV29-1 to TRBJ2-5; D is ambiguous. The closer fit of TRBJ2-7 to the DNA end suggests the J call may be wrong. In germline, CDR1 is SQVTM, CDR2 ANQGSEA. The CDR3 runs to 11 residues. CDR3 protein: CSVGPAGEQYF. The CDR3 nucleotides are TGCAGCGTTGGGCCAGCTGGCGAGCAGTACTTC.

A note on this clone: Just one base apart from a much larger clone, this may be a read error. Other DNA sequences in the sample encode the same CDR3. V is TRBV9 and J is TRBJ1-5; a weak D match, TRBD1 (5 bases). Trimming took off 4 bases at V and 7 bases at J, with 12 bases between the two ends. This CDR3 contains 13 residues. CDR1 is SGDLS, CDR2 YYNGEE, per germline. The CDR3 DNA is TGTGCCAGCAGCCCGGGGGGAGGCCAGCCCCAGCATTTT. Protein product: CASSPGGGQPQHF.

This CDR3 reads CASSWDGYYGYTF. The CDR3 DNA reads as TGTGCCAGCAGCTGGGACGGCTACTATGGCTACACCTTC. The genes are TRBV6-5 and TRBJ1-2; the D gene is possibly TRBD1 (5 bases). The germline V gene encodes CDR1 MNHEY and CDR2 SVGAGI. V was pared by 6 bases and J by 3 bases, with 11 bases between. The CDR3 totals 13 residues.

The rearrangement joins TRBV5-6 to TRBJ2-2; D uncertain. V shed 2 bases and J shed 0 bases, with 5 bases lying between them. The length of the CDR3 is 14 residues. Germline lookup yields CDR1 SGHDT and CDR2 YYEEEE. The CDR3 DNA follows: TGTGCCAGCAGCTTCGTGTCGAACACCGGGGAGCTGTTTTTT. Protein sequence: CASSFVSNTGELFF. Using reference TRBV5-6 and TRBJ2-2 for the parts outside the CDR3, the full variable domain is DAGVTQSPTHLIKTRGQQVTLRCSPKSGHDTVSWYQQALGQGPQFIFQYYEEEERQRGNFPDRFSGHQFPNYSSELNVNALLLGDSALYLCASSFVSNTGELFFGEGSRLTVL.

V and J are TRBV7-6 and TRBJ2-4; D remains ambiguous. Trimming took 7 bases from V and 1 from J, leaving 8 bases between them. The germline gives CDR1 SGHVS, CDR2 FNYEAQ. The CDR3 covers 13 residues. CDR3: CASIFWAKNIQYF. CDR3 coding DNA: TGTGCCAGCATCTTCTGGGCCAAAAACATTCAGTACTTC.

CDR3 DNA sequence: TGTGCCAGCAGGCCTACAGGGGTCTACGAGCAGTACTTC. Protein: CASRPTGVYEQYF. The chain employs TRBV7-2 and TRBJ2-5; TRBD1 aligns across 7 bases. The end of the DNA is better explained by TRBJ2-7, so the J call may be wrong. The CDR3 has 13 residues. Germline assignment: CDR1 SGHTA and CDR2 FQGNSA.

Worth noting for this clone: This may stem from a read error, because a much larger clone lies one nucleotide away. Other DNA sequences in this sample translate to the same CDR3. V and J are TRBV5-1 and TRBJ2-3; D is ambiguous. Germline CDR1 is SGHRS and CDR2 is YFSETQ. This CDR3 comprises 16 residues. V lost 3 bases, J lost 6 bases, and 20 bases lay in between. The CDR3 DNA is TGCGCCAGCAGCTCCGCGTCGGGCAGACCCACGGATACGCAGTATTTT. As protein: CASSSASGRPTDTQYF.

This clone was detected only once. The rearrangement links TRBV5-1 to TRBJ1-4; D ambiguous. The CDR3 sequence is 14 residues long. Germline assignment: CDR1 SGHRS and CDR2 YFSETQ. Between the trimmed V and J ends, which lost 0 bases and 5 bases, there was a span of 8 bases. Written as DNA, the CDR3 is TGCGCCAGCAGCTTGGCCAGGCCGAATGAAAAACTGTTTTTT. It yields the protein CASSLARPNEKLFF.

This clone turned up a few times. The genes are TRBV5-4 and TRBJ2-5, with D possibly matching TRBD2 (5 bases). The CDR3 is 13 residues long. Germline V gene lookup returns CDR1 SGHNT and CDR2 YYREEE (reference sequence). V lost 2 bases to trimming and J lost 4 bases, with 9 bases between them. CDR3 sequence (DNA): TGTGCCAGCAGCTTAGAGGGTGTAGAGACCCAGTACTTC. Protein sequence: CASSLEGVETQYF.

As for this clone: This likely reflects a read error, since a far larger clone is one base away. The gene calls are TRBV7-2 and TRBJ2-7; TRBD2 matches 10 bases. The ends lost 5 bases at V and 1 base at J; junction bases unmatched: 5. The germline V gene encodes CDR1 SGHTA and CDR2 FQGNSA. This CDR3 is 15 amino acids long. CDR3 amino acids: CASSLTSGKSYEQYF. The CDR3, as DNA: TGTGCCAGCAGCCTCACTAGCGGGAAGTCCTACGAGCAGTACTTC.

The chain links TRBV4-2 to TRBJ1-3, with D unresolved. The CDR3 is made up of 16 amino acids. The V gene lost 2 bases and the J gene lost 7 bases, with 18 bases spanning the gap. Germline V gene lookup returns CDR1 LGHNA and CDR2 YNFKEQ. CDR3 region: CASSQMSATVANTIYF. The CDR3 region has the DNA TGTGCCAGCAGCCAAATGTCGGCCACAGTCGCGAACACCATATATTTT.

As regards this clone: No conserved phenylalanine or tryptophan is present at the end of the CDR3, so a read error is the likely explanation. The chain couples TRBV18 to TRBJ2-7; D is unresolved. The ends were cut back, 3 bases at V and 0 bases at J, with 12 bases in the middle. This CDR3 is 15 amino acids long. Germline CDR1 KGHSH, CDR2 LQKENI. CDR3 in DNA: TGTGCCAGCTCACCCCTAGTGGCCTTCTCCTACGAGCAGTACCTC. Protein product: CASSPLVAFSYEQYL.

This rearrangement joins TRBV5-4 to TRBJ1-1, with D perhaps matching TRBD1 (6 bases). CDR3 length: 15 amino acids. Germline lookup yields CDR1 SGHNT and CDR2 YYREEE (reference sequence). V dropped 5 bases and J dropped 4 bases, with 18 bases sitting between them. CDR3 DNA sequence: TGTGCCAGCAGTCCCGGGGGCGTATTTGCCACTGAAGCTTTCTTT. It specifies CASSPGGVFATEAFF.

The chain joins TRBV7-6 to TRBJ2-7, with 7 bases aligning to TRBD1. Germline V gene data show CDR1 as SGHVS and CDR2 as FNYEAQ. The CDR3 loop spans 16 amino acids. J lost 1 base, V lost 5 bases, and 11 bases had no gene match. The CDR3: CASSAVRTGDSYEQYF. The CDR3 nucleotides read TGTGCCAGCAGCGCGGTCAGGACAGGAGATTCCTACGAGCAGTACTTC.

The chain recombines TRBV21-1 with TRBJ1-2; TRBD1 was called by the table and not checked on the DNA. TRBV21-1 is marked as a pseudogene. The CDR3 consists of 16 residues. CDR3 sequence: CASRNLRGPAQYGYTF. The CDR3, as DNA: TGTGCCAGCAGAAACCTCAGGGGGCCGGCGCAATATGGCTACACCTTC.

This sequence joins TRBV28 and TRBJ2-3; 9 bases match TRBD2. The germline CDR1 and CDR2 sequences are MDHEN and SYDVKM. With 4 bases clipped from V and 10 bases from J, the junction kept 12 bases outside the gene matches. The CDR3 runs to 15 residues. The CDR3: CASSSSALAGLSQYF. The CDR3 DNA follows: TGTGCCAGCAGTTCGTCAGCGCTAGCGGGACTTTCGCAGTATTTT.

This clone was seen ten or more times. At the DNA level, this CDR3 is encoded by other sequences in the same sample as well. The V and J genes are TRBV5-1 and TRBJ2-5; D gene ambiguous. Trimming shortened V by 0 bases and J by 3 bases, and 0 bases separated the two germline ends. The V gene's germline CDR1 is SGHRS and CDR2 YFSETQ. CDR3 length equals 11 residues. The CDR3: CASSLEETQYF. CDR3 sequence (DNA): TGCGCCAGCAGCTTGGAAGAGACCCAGTACTTC.

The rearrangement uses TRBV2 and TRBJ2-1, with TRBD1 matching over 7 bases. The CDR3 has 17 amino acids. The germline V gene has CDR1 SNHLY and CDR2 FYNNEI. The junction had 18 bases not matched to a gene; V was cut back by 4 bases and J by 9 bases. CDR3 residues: CASSGEGGADLLVEQFF. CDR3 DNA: TGTGCCAGCAGTGGGGAAGGGGGCGCCGATCTCCTCGTTGAGCAGTTCTTC. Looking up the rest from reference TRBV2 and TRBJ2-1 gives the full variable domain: EPEVTQTPSHQVTQMGQEVILRCVPISNHLYFYWYRQILGQKVEFLVSFYNNEISEKSEIFDDQFSVERPDGSNFTLKIRSTKLEDSAMYFCASSGEGGADLLVEQFFGPGTRLTVL.

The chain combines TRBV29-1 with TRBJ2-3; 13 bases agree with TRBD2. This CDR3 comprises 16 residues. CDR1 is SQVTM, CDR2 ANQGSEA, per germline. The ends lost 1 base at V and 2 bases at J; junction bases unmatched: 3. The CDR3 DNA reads TGCAGCGTTGAAGGGGGACTAGCGGGGAACACAGATACGCAGTATTTT. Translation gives CSVEGGLAGNTDTQYF.

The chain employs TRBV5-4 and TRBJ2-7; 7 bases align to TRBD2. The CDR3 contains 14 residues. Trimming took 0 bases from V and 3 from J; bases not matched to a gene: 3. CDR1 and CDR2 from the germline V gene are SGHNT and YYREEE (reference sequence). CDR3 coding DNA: TGTGCCAGCAGCTTGGCCGGGAGGAACTACGAGCAGTACTTC. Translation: CASSLAGRNYEQYF.

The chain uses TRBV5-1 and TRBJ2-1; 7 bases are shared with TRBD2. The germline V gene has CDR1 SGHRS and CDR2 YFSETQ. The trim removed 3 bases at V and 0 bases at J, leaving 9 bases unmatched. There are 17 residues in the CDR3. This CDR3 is CASSSSAGGSSYNEQFF. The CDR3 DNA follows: TGCGCCAGCAGCTCCTCGGCCGGGGGGAGCTCCTACAATGAGCAGTTCTTC.

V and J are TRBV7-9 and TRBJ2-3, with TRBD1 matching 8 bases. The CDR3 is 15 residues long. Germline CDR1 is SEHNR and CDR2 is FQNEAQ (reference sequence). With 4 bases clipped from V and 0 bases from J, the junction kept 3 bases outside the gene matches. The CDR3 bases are TGTGCCAGCAGCTCCCGACAGGGGAGCACAGATACGCAGTATTTT. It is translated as CASSSRQGSTDTQYF.

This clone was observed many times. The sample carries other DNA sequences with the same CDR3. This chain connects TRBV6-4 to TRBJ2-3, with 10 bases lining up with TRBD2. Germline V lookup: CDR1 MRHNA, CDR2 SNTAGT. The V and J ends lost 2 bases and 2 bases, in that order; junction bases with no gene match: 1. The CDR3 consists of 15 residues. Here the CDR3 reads CASSDSGRATDTQYF. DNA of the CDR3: TGTGCCAGCAGTGACAGCGGGAGGGCCACAGATACGCAGTATTTT.

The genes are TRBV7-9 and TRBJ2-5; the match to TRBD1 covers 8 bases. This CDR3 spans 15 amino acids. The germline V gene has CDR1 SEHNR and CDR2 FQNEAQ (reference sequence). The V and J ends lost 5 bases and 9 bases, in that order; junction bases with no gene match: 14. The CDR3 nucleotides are TGTGCCAGCAGCCGAACGGGACAGGAGCGCGCGGCCCAGTACTTC. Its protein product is CASSRTGQERAAQYF.

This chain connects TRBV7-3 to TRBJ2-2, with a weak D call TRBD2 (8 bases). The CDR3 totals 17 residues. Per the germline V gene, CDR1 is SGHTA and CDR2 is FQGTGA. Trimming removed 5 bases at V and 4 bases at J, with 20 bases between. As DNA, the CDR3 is TGTGCCAGCAGCGCCCAGGGGGGCCTAGCGGGCACCGGGGAGCTGTTTTTT. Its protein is CASSAQGGLAGTGELFF. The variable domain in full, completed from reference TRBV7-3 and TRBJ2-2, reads GAGVSQTPSNKVTEKGKYVELRCDPISGHTALYWYRQSLGQGPEFLIYFQGTGAADDSGLPNDRFFAVRPEGSVSTLKIQRTERGDSAVYLCASSAQGGLAGTGELFFGEGSRLTVL.

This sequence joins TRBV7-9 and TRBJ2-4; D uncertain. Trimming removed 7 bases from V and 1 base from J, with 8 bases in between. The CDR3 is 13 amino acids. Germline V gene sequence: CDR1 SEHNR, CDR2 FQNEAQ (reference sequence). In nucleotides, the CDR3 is TGTGCCAGCAACTCCGGGGCCAAAAACATTCAGTACTTC. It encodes CASNSGAKNIQYF.